This T cell receptor (beta chain) was retrieved from a study of Ad26.COV2.S vaccination and SARS-CoV-2 variants (dated by TCRdb to about 2021). In terms of the full investigation: Donors in the vaccine arm were drawn from COV1001, a multicentre, randomized, double-blind, placebo-controlled phase I-IIa trial testing Ad26.COV2.S in healthy adults. Blinding of investigators to trial group allocation was maintained during experiments and outcome assessment. The specificity and breadth of SARS-CoV-2-reactive T cell receptors after Ad26.COV2.S vaccination were assessed by TCRbeta repertoire sequencing. Trial participants were randomized into five groups of five, in which low-dose or high-dose Ad26.COV2.S was given once or twice, or placebo was given on both occasions. Ad26.COV2.S was administered intramuscularly at 5 x 10^10 or 1 x 10^11 viral particles, either as a single shot or as two shots given 56 days apart. A total of around 32 samples were included in the TCR-sequenced set, comprising 19 Ad26.COV2.S vaccine recipients, 5 placebo recipients and 8 SARS-CoV-2 convalescent individuals.

In regard to this clone: The antigen it recognizes is unknown. Nothing much larger sits one base from this clone, and base qualities are not available.

V loses 0 bases, J loses 5 bases, and the germline ends lie 25 bases apart. There are 19 amino acids in the CDR3, from cysteine to phenylalanine inclusive. Only the CDR3 region is kept as DNA, spanning 57 bases read in frame from base 1. For CDR1 and CDR2, the germline V gene (reference sequence) lists LGHDT and YNNKEL. TCRbeta CDR3 regions were sequenced with the immunoSEQ Assay. After extraction, genomic DNA underwent amplification by bias-controlled multiplex PCR, followed by high-throughput sequencing. The paper's data handling went like this. Collapsing and filtering of sequences were performed to quantify the absolute abundance of each unique TCRbeta CDR3 region. T cell fraction was estimated by normalization of TCRbeta template counts to usable DNA, with usable DNA being measured through amplification of reference genes present in all nucleated cells. Repertoire TCRs were annotated as SARS-CoV-2-specific when V gene, CDR3 amino acid sequence and J gene were exactly matched to a known reactive TCR set. MIRA supplied the reference SARS-CoV-2 TCR set, which was filtered for enrichment in COVID-19-positive ImmuneCODE repertoires so that public or cross-reactive TCRs were removed. Based on the MIRA antigens, annotated TCRs were further analysed at the level of specific ORF or position within ORF. Breadth was defined as the number of annotated unique rearrangements divided by the total number of unique productive rearrangements, and depth was defined as the summed frequency of the annotated unique rearrangements. TCR breadth was compared between groups using two-sided Wilcoxon rank-sum tests. The table comes from immuneACCESS by way of TCRdb, which keeps in-frame sequences with V and J called. Part of the clones is missing from these tables; in studies checked, under half for an unresolved V gene and the rest for unknown reasons. V and J calls and clone size are as listed in that table; D and trimming were resolved from the DNA. This sample holds 350,000 to 450,000 clones; approximately 84% were observed only once. The biggest ten clones account for less than 4% of the sample.

The intended sense of this specimen's treatment or condition label: around 19 received Ad26.COV2.S at low or high dose, single or two shots; 5 received placebo; per-sample allocation not given. For vaccine and placebo recipients, repertoires were sequenced using samples collected on day 63 after the first injection. Cohort 1b enrolled about two dozen adults aged 18-55 years at a single site in Boston, USA, between 29 July and 7 August 2020. Ad26.COV2.S consisted of a replication-incompetent adenovirus type 26 vector by which a prefusion-stabilized SARS-CoV-2 spike protein from the original Wuhan strain was expressed. Summary of the overall study and its limitations: After vaccination, spike-specific CD8+ and CD4+ T cell responses were reported to show substantial breadth. The study was not powered to compare responses between vaccine doses or regimens. The authors noted that total T cell responses may have been underestimated by the TCR breadth and depth analyses. Spike-specific TCR breadth was higher in Ad26.COV2.S recipients than in placebo recipients (P = 0.0014). Comparable non-spike TCR breadth was observed between vaccine and placebo recipients, consistent with only spike being contained in the vaccine.

The sample in question was peripheral blood, obtained in a trial of Ad26.COV2.S vaccine versus placebo. The V and J segments used are TRBV3-1 (or the pseudogene TRBV3-2) and TRBJ2-5, with the D gene call left open. The TCR was taken from a person between 18 and 60 years old who received the Ad26.COV2.S COVID-19 vaccine or a placebo. The nucleotide sequence is given as TGTGCCAGCAGCCAAGACCTCCTCGACGTCTCCAGTGGTGTGGAGACCCAGTACTTC. Its product reads: CASSQDLLDVSSGVETQYF.